The source of this T cell receptor (beta chain) is a study of Ad26.COV2.S vaccination and SARS-CoV-2 variants. Study at large: Donor was one of the participants in the Ad26.COV2.S arm of the COV1001 trial. Administration of Ad26.COV2.S was intramuscular, either once or twice 56 days apart. General study points: The analyses of TCR breadth and depth may have understated the size of total T cell responses.

Trimming shortened V by 3 bases and J by 0 bases, and 7 bases separated the two germline ends. The CDR3 totals 14 residues. From germline, CDR1 is SGHRS and CDR2 YFSETQ. Data came from immunoSEQ multiplex PCR; TCRdb stores just in-frame clones and leaves some out. The repertoire holds about 330,000 clones, with about nine tenths as singletons. This clone was observed a single time. Its specificity is not known. The treatment was: some 20 received Ad26.COV2.S at low or high dose, single or two shots; about 5 received placebo; per-sample allocation not given. Sampling was performed 63 days after the first vaccine or placebo injection.

The origin of this receptor is a person between 18 and 60 years old who received the Ad26.COV2.S COVID-19 vaccine or a placebo. Sample: peripheral blood, taken in a trial of Ad26.COV2.S vaccine versus placebo. The rearrangement links TRBV5-1 to TRBJ1-3, with D possibly TRBD1 on 5 matching bases. The chain's CDR3 is CASSSRDSGNTIYF. The CDR3, as DNA: TGCGCCAGCAGCTCCAGGGACTCTGGAAACACCATATATTTT.